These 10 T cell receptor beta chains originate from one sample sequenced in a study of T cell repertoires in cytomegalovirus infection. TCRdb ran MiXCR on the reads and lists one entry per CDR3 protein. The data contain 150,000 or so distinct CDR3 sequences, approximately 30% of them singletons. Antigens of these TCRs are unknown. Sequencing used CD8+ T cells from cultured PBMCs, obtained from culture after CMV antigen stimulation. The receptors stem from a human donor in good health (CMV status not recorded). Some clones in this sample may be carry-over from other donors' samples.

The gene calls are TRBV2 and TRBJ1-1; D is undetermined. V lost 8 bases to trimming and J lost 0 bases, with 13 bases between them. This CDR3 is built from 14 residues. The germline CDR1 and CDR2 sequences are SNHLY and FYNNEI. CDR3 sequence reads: CASGGVGMNTEAFF. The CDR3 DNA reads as TGTGCCAGCGGCGGGGTGGGAATGAACACTGAAGCTTTCTTT.

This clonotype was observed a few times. The CDR3 loop is CASSPSGGSDTQYF. The CDR3 DNA reads as TGTGCCAGCAGCCCTAGCGGGGGGTCAGATACGCAGTATTTT. This chain joins TRBV7-9 and TRBJ2-3; 11 bases agree with TRBD2. The CDR3 is 14 residues long. With 5 bases clipped from V and 4 bases from J, the junction kept 2 bases outside the gene matches. Germline assignment: CDR1 SEHNR and CDR2 FQNEAQ (reference sequence).

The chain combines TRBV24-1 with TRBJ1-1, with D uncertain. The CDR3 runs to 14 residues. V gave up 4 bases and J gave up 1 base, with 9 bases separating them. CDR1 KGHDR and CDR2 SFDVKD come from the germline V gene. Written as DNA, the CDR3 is TGTGCCACCAGTGACCCGACGGGGAACACTGAAGCTTTCTTT. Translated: CATSDPTGNTEAFF.

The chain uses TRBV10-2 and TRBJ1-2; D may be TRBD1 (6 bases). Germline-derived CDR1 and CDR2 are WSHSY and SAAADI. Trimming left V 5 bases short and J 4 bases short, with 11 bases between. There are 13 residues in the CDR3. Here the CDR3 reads CASSQGTFYGYTF. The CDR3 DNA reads TGCGCCAGCAGTCAGGGGACATTCTATGGCTACACCTTC.

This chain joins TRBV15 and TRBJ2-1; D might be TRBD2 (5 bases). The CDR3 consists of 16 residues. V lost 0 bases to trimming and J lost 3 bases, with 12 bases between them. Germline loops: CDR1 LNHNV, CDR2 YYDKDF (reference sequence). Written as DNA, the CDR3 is TGTGCCACCAGCAGAGAGTCCCGGGAAATCTACAATGAGCAGTTCTTC. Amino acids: CATSRESREIYNEQFF.

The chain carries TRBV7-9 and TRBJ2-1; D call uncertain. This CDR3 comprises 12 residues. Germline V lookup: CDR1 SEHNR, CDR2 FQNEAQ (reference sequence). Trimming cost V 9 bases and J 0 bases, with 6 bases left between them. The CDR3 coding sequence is TGTGCCAGTGGGAACTCCTACAATGAGCAGTTCTTC. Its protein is CASGNSYNEQFF.

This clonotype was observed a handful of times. The CDR3 region is CAISGDSLGNTIYF. CDR3 bases: TGTGCCATCAGTGGGGACAGCTTAGGAAACACCATATATTTT. V gene TRBV10-3 combines with J gene TRBJ1-3; the match to TRBD1 covers 7 bases. CDR1 and CDR2 (germline): ENHRY, SYGVKD. V lost 4 bases and J lost 4; bases outside the gene matches: 4. This CDR3 contains 14 residues.

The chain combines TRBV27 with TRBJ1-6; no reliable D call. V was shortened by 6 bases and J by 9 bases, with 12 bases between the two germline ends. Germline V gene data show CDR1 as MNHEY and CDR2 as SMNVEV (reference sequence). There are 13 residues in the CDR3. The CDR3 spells CASSATAGSPLHF. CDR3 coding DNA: TGTGCCAGCAGCGCGACGGCGGGTTCACCCCTCCACTTT.

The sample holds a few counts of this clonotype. The CDR3 loop is CASSLEVSNEQFF. The DNA for the CDR3 is TGTGCCAGCAGCTTAGAAGTGAGCAATGAGCAGTTCTTC. The gene calls are TRBV11-2 and TRBJ2-1; D gene unclear. The ends were cut back, 0 bases at V and 6 bases at J, with 6 bases in the middle. Germline V gene sequence: CDR1 SGHAT, CDR2 FQNNGV. The length of the CDR3 is 13 residues.

DNA for the CDR3: TGCAGCGTTGAAATACCTTGGACTACCCAAGAGACCCAGTACTTC. Translated, it gives CSVEIPWTTQETQYF. The rearrangement links TRBV29-1 to TRBJ2-5; D perhaps matches TRBD2 (6 bases). This CDR3 region has 15 residues. CDR1 is SQVTM, CDR2 ANQGSEA, per germline. The V gene lost 2 bases and the J gene lost 1 base, with 14 bases spanning the gap.